These 25 T cell receptor beta chains originate from one sample sequenced in a study of blood T cell repertoires in COVID-19. The table came from immunoSEQ multiplex PCR; TCRdb's copy has only in-frame clones and leaves some out. The sample carries approximately 74,000 clones, roughly three quarters recorded once. The sequencing input was peripheral blood. The receptor set was obtained from a man in his sixties with acute or convalescent COVID-19.

This rearrangement joins TRBV18 to TRBJ1-1, with D tentatively TRBD1 (5 bases). The CDR3 runs 16 residues. V lost 0 bases to trimming and J lost 0 bases, with 11 bases between them. Looked up from germline, CDR1 is KGHSH and CDR2 is LQKENI. The CDR3 loop reads CASSPPGGNLNTEAFF. The CDR3 nucleotides are TGTGCCAGCTCACCACCGGGGGGTAACTTGAACACTGAAGCTTTCTTT.

The V call is TRBV19, the J call TRBJ2-1, with TRBD2 matching over 9 bases. Germline V gives CDR1 LNHDA, CDR2 SQIVND (reference sequence). The CDR3 consists of 18 residues. V was clipped by 1 base and J by 4 bases; unmatched bases: 11. The CDR3 region has the DNA TGTGCCAGTAGTATAGTGGCTAGCGGGGCTAGACCGTACAATGAGCAGTTCTTC. Protein: CASSIVASGARPYNEQFF. The full variable domain, completed using reference TRBV19 and TRBJ2-1, is DGGITQSPKYLFRKEGQNVTLSCEQNLNHDAMYWYRQDPGQGLRLIYYSQIVNDFQKGDIAEGYSVSREKKESFPLTVTSAQKNPTAFYLCASSIVASGARPYNEQFFGPGTRLTVL.

The genes are TRBV25-1 and TRBJ1-2; 7 bases are shared with TRBD1. The CDR3 loop spans 14 amino acids. The ends lost 2 bases at V and 4 bases at J; junction bases unmatched: 4. CDR1 and CDR2 (germline): MGHDK, SYGVNS. The DNA for the CDR3 is TGTGCCAGCAGTGAAGCAGGACAGGTCTATGGCTACACCTTC. This encodes CASSEAGQVYGYTF.

This rearrangement joins TRBV19 to TRBJ1-3; 7 nucleotides align to TRBD1. Per the germline V gene, CDR1 is LNHDA and CDR2 is SQIVND (reference sequence). The CDR3 runs 18 residues. J gave up 3 bases and V 4 bases, and 15 bases lay outside the gene matches. DNA of the CDR3: TGTGCCAGTAGTAGACGGGACAGCCTAATAATCTTTGGAAACACCATATATTTT. Amino acid sequence: CASSRRDSLIIFGNTIYF.

The chain combines TRBV28 with TRBJ2-1; D perhaps matches TRBD1 (6 bases). Germline V gives CDR1 MDHEN, CDR2 SYDVKM. This CDR3 has 13 amino acids. V lost 4 bases to trimming and J lost 3 bases, with 7 bases between them. The CDR3 DNA reads TGTGCCAGCAGTTCGACAGGCTACAATGAGCAGTTCTTC. It yields the protein CASSSTGYNEQFF.

The V call is TRBV12-3 or TRBV12-4, the J call TRBJ2-3; no definite D call. The CDR3 is made up of 13 amino acids. V shed 3 bases and J shed 3 bases, with 7 bases lying between them. In DNA form, the CDR3 reads TGTGCCAGCAGTTTGGCTGAAACAGATACGCAGTATTTT. It encodes CASSLAETDTQYF.

The genes are TRBV11-1 and TRBJ2-3; maybe TRBD2 (5 bases). CDR3 size: 15 residues. V lost 7 bases and J lost 4, with 18 bases in between. Germline V CDR1 and CDR2: SGHAT, FQDESV (reference sequence). The CDR3 is CASTPPGKGPDTQYF. The CDR3 region has the DNA TGTGCCAGCACCCCCCCCGGGAAAGGGCCAGATACGCAGTATTTT.

The V call is TRBV27, the J call TRBJ2-1; perhaps TRBD2 as D (5 bases). This CDR3 contains 15 residues. V lost 5 bases to trimming and J lost 0 bases, with 11 bases between them. The germline gives CDR1 MNHEY, CDR2 SMNVEV (reference sequence). The CDR3 DNA reads TGTGCCAGCAGTGCCACTAGAAGCTCCTACAATGAGCAGTTCTTC. Its translation: CASSATRSSYNEQFF.

The chain has TRBV4-2 and TRBJ2-5, with 14 bases fitting TRBD2. Germline CDR1 LGHNA, CDR2 YNFKEQ. Trimming removed 3 bases from V and 3 bases from J; junction bases left unmatched: 15. This CDR3 comprises 20 residues. CDR3 in DNA: TGTGCCAGCAGCCATTATCTCTCATCGACTAGCGGGGGGGAGAAAGAGACCCAGTACTTC. It yields the protein CASSHYLSSTSGGEKETQYF.

The chain has TRBV24-1 and TRBJ2-2; tentatively, D is TRBD2 (5 bases). Germline assignment: CDR1 KGHDR and CDR2 SFDVKD. The CDR3 is made up of 13 amino acids. V was shortened by 3 bases and J by 9 bases, with 10 bases between the two germline ends. The CDR3 spells CATSDQRGRELFF. CDR3 sequence (DNA): TGTGCCACCAGTGATCAACGGGGTAGGGAGCTGTTTTTT.

This clone was detected once. The V call is TRBV27, the J call TRBJ2-7; TRBD1 might be the D (5 bases). V dropped 7 bases and J dropped 2 bases, with 12 bases sitting between them. CDR3 size: 13 residues. Germline values: CDR1 MNHEY, CDR2 SMNVEV (reference sequence). The CDR3 coding sequence is TGTGCCAGCATTAGTCAGGGAACCTACGAGCAGTACTTC. This translates into CASISQGTYEQYF.

The chain joins TRBV11-2 to TRBJ2-1; 14 nucleotides line up with TRBD2. This CDR3 comprises 16 residues. The germline V gene has CDR1 SGHAT and CDR2 FQNNGV. J lost 7 bases, V lost 6 bases, and 8 bases had no gene match. The DNA for the CDR3 is TGTGCCAGCAGACCTCCCGGGACTAGCGGGGGAAATGAGCAGTTCTTC. As protein: CASRPPGTSGGNEQFF. The full variable domain, with the rest looked up from reference TRBV11-2 and TRBJ2-1, is EAGVAQSPRYKIIEKRQSVAFWCNPISGHATLYWYQQILGQGPKLLIQFQNNGVVDDSQLPKDRFSAERLKGVDSTLKIQPAKLEDSAVYLCASRPPGTSGGNEQFFGPGTRLTVL.

This clone has only one observation. The CDR3 DNA follows: TGCGCCAGCACCCGAGAAATGGGAGGGGAGTATGGCTACACCTTC. This encodes CASTREMGGEYGYTF. This chain uses TRBV10-1 with TRBJ1-2; a weak D match, TRBD1 (5 bases). The V gene's germline CDR1 is WNHNN and CDR2 SYGVQD (reference sequence). Trimming removed 7 bases from V and 5 bases from J, with 20 bases in between. The CDR3 loop spans 15 amino acids.

This clone was detected only once. The V gene is TRBV2, the J gene TRBJ1-2; 8 positions match TRBD1. V shed 6 bases and J 7 bases; nucleotides not matched to a gene: 7. This CDR3 comprises 13 residues. The germline V gene has CDR1 SNHLY and CDR2 FYNNEI. The CDR3 sequence is CASRDWTGSGYTF. Here the CDR3 DNA reads TGTGCCAGCAGGGACTGGACAGGGAGTGGCTACACCTTC.

The J gene is TRBJ1-1, the V gene TRBV5-1; D is ambiguous. V lost 0 bases, J lost 1 base, and 10 bases lay in between. Germline V gives CDR1 SGHRS, CDR2 YFSETQ. This CDR3 is built from 15 residues. CDR3 sequence: CASSLEPGTNTEAFF. The CDR3 nucleotides read TGCGCCAGCAGCTTGGAACCGGGAACGAACACTGAAGCTTTCTTT.

The chain joins TRBV6-5 to TRBJ1-4, with D perhaps TRBD1 (6 bases). CDR3 length: 15 amino acids. Germline assignment: CDR1 MNHEY and CDR2 SVGAGI. The V end lost 6 bases, the J end lost 0 bases, and 11 bases lay between the germline ends. CDR3 region: CASRFRGSTNEKLFF. CDR3 coding DNA: TGTGCCAGCAGGTTCAGGGGATCAACTAATGAAAAACTGTTTTTT.

The chain has TRBV11-2 and TRBJ2-1; TRBD2 matches at 11 bases. The CDR3 covers 15 residues. Per germline, CDR1 SGHAT and CDR2 FQNNGV. With V trimmed by 5 bases and J by 4 bases, 4 bases remained unmatched. The chain's CDR3 is CASSAGLAEYNEQFF. The CDR3 DNA reads TGTGCCAGCAGCGCGGGACTAGCGGAATACAATGAGCAGTTCTTC. Full variable domain (rest looked up from reference TRBV11-2 and TRBJ2-1): EAGVAQSPRYKIIEKRQSVAFWCNPISGHATLYWYQQILGQGPKLLIQFQNNGVVDDSQLPKDRFSAERLKGVDSTLKIQPAKLEDSAVYLCASSAGLAEYNEQFFGPGTRLTVL.

The rearrangement uses TRBV6-5 and TRBJ2-2; the D gene is possibly TRBD1 (5 bases). V was pared by 8 bases and J by 4 bases, with 14 bases between. This CDR3 spans 14 amino acids. The germline CDR1 and CDR2 sequences are MNHEY and SVGAGI. CDR3 coding DNA: TGTGCCAGCGAAGGACAAAAGATCACCGGGGAGCTGTTTTTT. It translates to CASEGQKITGELFF.

There are a few counts of this clone. This rearrangement joins TRBV12-5 to TRBJ1-2, with D perhaps matching TRBD1 (6 bases). V lost 5 bases and J lost 8, with 18 bases in between. The CDR3 is 14 amino acids. Germline loops: CDR1 LGHNT, CDR2 FRNRAP. CDR3 DNA sequence: TGTGCTAGTGGTGTCATAGGGGGATCGGGCGGCTACACCTTC. Protein product: CASGVIGGSGGYTF.

The chain links TRBV5-1 to TRBJ2-5, with unresolved D. The V end was cut by 7 bases, the J end by 1 base, with 14 bases between. The length of the CDR3 is 14 residues. Germline-derived CDR1 and CDR2 are SGHRS and YFSETQ. CDR3 sequence (DNA): TGCGCCAGCGGAAAATCAGGCTCCCAAGAGACCCAGTACTTC. This encodes CASGKSGSQETQYF.

This clone was seen a few times. The chain is built from TRBV15 and TRBJ1-2; no clear D gene. The CDR3 has 13 amino acids. Germline V CDR1 and CDR2: LNHNV, YYDKDF (reference sequence). Between the trimmed V and J ends, which lost 4 bases and 6 bases, there was a span of 12 bases. DNA for the CDR3: TGTGCCACCAGCAACCGAGGGAGGGATGGCTACACCTTC. This encodes CATSNRGRDGYTF.

V and J are TRBV5-1 and TRBJ1-2; 7 nucleotides match TRBD1. J lost 5 bases, V lost 3 bases, and 7 bases had no gene match. Germline V gene sequence: CDR1 SGHRS, CDR2 YFSETQ. The CDR3 length is 14 residues. The CDR3 bases are TGCGCCAGCAGCTCAAAACAGGGGACATATGGCTACACCTTC. This sequence encodes CASSSKQGTYGYTF.

In its sample, this clone was seen once. The genes are TRBV7-2 and TRBJ2-1; 14 bases line up with TRBD2. V was pared by 1 base and J by 3 bases, with 8 bases of the junction left unmatched. The CDR3 runs 19 residues. CDR1 and CDR2 (germline): SGHTA, FQGNSA. CDR3 bases: TGTGCCAGCAGCTTAGGCCCCGGGACTAGCGGGGGCCGCTACAATGAGCAGTTCTTC. Translated: CASSLGPGTSGGRYNEQFF.

The chain carries TRBV6-5 and TRBJ1-5, with unresolved D. The CDR3 is made up of 14 amino acids. V dropped 0 bases and J dropped 7 bases, with 10 bases sitting between them. Germline CDR1 and CDR2: MNHEY and SVGAGI. CDR3 region: CASSYSLGGQPQHF. CDR3 in DNA: TGTGCCAGCAGTTACTCCTTGGGCGGGCAGCCCCAGCATTTT.

This rearrangement joins TRBV7-6 to TRBJ1-2; the match to TRBD1 covers 9 bases. V lost 5 bases and J lost 0; bases outside the gene matches: 7. Germline values: CDR1 SGHVS, CDR2 FNYEAQ. This CDR3 contains 16 residues. The CDR3 coding sequence is TGTGCCAGCAGCCCATCGGGGACAGGGTCTAACTATGGCTACACCTTC. Translation gives CASSPSGTGSNYGYTF.